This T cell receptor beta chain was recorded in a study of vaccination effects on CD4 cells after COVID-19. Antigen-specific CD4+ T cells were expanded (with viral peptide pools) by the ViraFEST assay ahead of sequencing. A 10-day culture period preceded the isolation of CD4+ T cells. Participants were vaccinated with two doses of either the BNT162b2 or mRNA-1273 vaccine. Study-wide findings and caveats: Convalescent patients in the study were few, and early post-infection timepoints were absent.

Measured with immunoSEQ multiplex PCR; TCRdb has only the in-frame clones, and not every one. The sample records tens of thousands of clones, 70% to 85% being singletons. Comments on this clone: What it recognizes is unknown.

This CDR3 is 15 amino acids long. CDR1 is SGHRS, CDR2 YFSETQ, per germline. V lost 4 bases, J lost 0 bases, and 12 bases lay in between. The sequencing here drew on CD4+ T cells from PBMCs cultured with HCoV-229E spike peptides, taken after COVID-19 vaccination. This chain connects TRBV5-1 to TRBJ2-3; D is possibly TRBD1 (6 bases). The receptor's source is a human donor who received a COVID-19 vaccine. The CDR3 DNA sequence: TGCGCCAGCAGCGCCGGACAGACTAGCACAGATACGCAGTATTTT. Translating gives CASSAGQTSTDTQYF.